Listed below are T cell receptor beta chains from one sample, sequenced in a study of shared T cell receptors in the human thymus. Only in-frame clones appear in the TCRdb table, and some are missing; sequencing was by immunoSEQ multiplex PCR. The profile shows some 640,000 clones, about 87% of them singletons. These same data were also listed under a study on human thymus T cells.

Sequencing was performed on thymocytes. These receptors were obtained from a boy under two years old with a congenital heart defect. Each CDR3 is given with its conserved first and last residue. A D gene is named only where the DNA matches it firmly. The size entry is marked missing in some rows and otherwise reads once, few, many or a size class.

j_call	cdr3_length	v_call	clone_size	d_call	cdr3_aa	cdr3_nt
TRBJ2-1	14	TRBV28	NA	NA	CASSLFRGYNEQFF	TGTGCCAGCAGTTTATTTCGGGGCTACAATGAGCAGTTCTTC
TRBJ2-4	15	TRBV28	NA	NA	CARKRDILAKNIQYF	TGTGCCAGGAAACGGGACATCTTAGCCAAAAACATTCAGTACTTC
TRBJ1-3	17	TRBV5-5	few	NA	CASSPERGQISGNTIYF	TGTGCCAGCAGCCCGGAGAGGGGACAAATCTCTGGAAACACCATATATTTT
TRBJ1-4	15	TRBV6-1	NA	TRBD1	CASSERRGLGEKLFF	TGTGCCAGCAGTGAAAGGAGGGGGCTGGGTGAAAAACTGTTTTTT
TRBJ2-7	19	TRBV4-3	few	TRBD2	CASSQEPPSGGRQSYEQYF	TGCGCCAGCAGCCAAGAACCCCCTAGCGGGGGGCGACAAAGCTACGAGCAGTACTTC
TRBJ2-3	17	TRBV27	NA	TRBD1	CASSPSDRAPERDTQYF	TGTGCCAGCAGTCCCTCGGACAGGGCCCCCGAACGAGATACGCAGTATTTT
TRBJ2-5	14	TRBV7-8	NA	NA	CASSIQRVRETQYF	TGTGCCAGCAGCATACAGAGGGTGAGGGAGACCCAGTACTTC
TRBJ2-7	20	TRBV6-1	NA	TRBD1	CASSERENDRGHYSTYEQYF	TGTGCCAGCAGTGAACGAGAGAACGACAGGGGGCATTATTCAACCTACGAGCAGTACTTC
TRBJ2-5	16	TRBV5-1	NA	TRBD1	CASNSCGQGLGETQYF	TGCGCCAGCAACTCGTGCGGACAGGGGCTTGGAGAGACCCAGTACTTC
TRBJ1-4	15	TRBV4-3	NA	NA	CASSQGKGDIEKLFF	TGCGCCAGCAGCCAAGGGAAGGGGGATATTGAAAAACTGTTTTTT
TRBJ2-5	16	TRBV7-8	NA	NA	CASSLDMGKIQETQYF	TGTGCCAGCAGCTTAGATATGGGCAAAATACAAGAGACCCAGTACTTC
TRBJ2-2	17	TRBV7-2	NA	TRBD2	CASSLKREGGDTGELFF	TGTGCCAGCAGCTTAAAGCGGGAAGGTGGGGACACCGGGGAGCTGTTTTTT
TRBJ2-2	16	TRBV4-1	NA	TRBD1	CASSLPTGGDSGELFF	TGCGCCAGCAGCCTCCCGACAGGGGGTGATTCCGGGGAGCTGTTTTTT